One and the same sample provided the 13 T cell receptor beta chains below, sequenced in a study of beta chain features in type 1 diabetes. The study reverse transcribed the entire isolated RNA, so it sequenced expressed TCRB transcripts. Clones were read by immunoSEQ multiplex PCR, and TCRdb kept only the in-frame ones, dropping some. This table has around 710,000 clones, roughly an eighth appearing once. Study-wide findings and caveats: When Type 1 diabetes patients were examined, their TCRB CDR3s proved moderately but significantly shorter in all four CD4+ subsets.

For these receptors, no antigen is known. Sequenced material: naive CD4+ T cells from blood. The receptor source for this set is a man aged 30 to 39 with type 1 diabetes.

In nucleotides, the CDR3 is TGCGCCAGCAGCCCCCGGACGACGAGCACAGATACGCAGTATTTT. It encodes CASSPRTTSTDTQYF. The chain uses TRBV5-1 and TRBJ2-3; D is unclear. CDR3 size: 15 residues. Germline CDR1 and CDR2: SGHRS and YFSETQ. With 4 bases removed from V and 0 bases from J, the gap between germline ends came to 12 bases.

The rearrangement links TRBV30 to TRBJ2-7, with D possibly being TRBD1 (6 bases). Germline V gene data show CDR1 as GTSNPN and CDR2 as SVGIG (reference sequence). The V gene lost 0 bases and the J gene lost 2 bases, with 8 bases spanning the gap. The CDR3 length is 13 residues. CDR3 coding DNA: TGTGCCTGGAGTGTCGCAGGGGCCTACGAGCAGTACTTC. Protein: CAWSVAGAYEQYF.

This clone showed up just a few times. The gene calls are TRBV7-2 and TRBJ2-3; D is unresolved. The CDR3 covers 15 residues. The V and J ends lost 5 bases and 0 bases respectively, with 12 bases between them. CDR1 and CDR2 (germline): SGHTA, FQGNSA. CDR3 DNA: TGTGCCAGCAGCCCATGGGTCCCTAGCACAGATACGCAGTATTTT. This codes for CASSPWVPSTDTQYF.

The J gene is TRBJ2-7, the V gene TRBV7-2, with unresolved D. V was trimmed by 5 bases and J by 3 bases, leaving 14 bases between them. There are 14 residues in the CDR3. Germline-derived CDR1 and CDR2 are SGHTA and FQGNSA. CDR3 nucleotide sequence: TGTGCCAGCAGCCCACGGTCGGCAGTCTACGAGCAGTACTTC. It specifies CASSPRSAVYEQYF.

This clone showed up just a few times. V usage is TRBV5-1 and J usage is TRBJ2-7, with 9 bases lining up with TRBD1. The V gene end was trimmed by 3 bases and the J gene end by 6 bases; junction bases not matched to a gene: 10. Germline V gene lookup returns CDR1 SGHRS and CDR2 YFSETQ. This CDR3 contains 15 residues. This chain's CDR3 is CASSSSGTGFREQYF. CDR3 nucleotide sequence: TGCGCCAGCAGCTCTTCCGGGACAGGGTTTCGCGAGCAGTACTTC.

This clone came up a few times. This chain connects TRBV27 to TRBJ2-2, with a tentative D call TRBD1 (5 bases). The CDR3 consists of 14 residues. Deletions cut 6 bases from V and 4 bases from J, with 12 bases between. CDR1 MNHEY and CDR2 SMNVEV come from the germline V gene (reference sequence). Here the CDR3 DNA reads TGTGCCAGCAGCTGGGGCAGTCTCACCGGGGAGCTGTTTTTT. It encodes CASSWGSLTGELFF.

This clone has just a few counts. J is TRBJ2-1 and V is TRBV9; no clear D. Germline lookup yields CDR1 SGDLS and CDR2 YYNGEE. The ends were cut back, 5 bases at V and 5 bases at J, with 14 bases in the middle. The CDR3 contains 14 residues. The CDR3 loop reads CASSLTGENNEQFF. The CDR3 DNA sequence: TGTGCCAGCAGTCTTACTGGGGAAAACAATGAGCAGTTCTTC.

This clone was counted only a few times. The chain is built from TRBV2 and TRBJ1-2, with a possible D match to TRBD1 (6 bases). Germline V lookup: CDR1 SNHLY, CDR2 FYNNEI. With 5 bases removed from V and 13 bases from J, the gap between germline ends came to 17 bases. The CDR3 runs 12 residues. The CDR3 coding sequence is TGTGCCAGCAGTCCAAACAGGGAAGTAAGCACCTTC. Translated: CASSPNREVSTF.

In its sample, this clone was seen a few times. The V and J genes are TRBV5-6 and TRBJ1-1; 7 bases agree with TRBD1. Trimming took 0 bases from V and 6 from J; bases not matched to a gene: 5. Per the germline V gene, CDR1 is SGHDT and CDR2 is YYEEEE. The CDR3 loop spans 14 amino acids. For the CDR3, the DNA is TGTGCCAGCAGCTTGGATAGGGGGCACGCTGAAGCTTTCTTT. The encoded protein is CASSLDRGHAEAFF.

CDR3 in amino acids: CASSVGQSNTEAFF. CDR3 in DNA: TGTGCCAGCAGCGTAGGGCAGTCGAACACTGAAGCTTTCTTT. The chain combines TRBV9 with TRBJ1-1; D unclear. V lost 0 bases and J 1 base, leaving 7 bases between the germline ends. The CDR3 runs to 14 residues. CDR1 SGDLS and CDR2 YYNGEE come from the germline V gene.

This clone showed up just a few times. The V call is TRBV6-1, the J call TRBJ2-7; no clear D. Germline V gene sequence: CDR1 MNHNS, CDR2 SASEGT. The CDR3 has 14 residues. The V end lost 1 base, the J end lost 3 bases, and 10 bases lay between the germline ends. CDR3 sequence (DNA): TGTGCCAGCAGTGAAGTCCTAAGGGTCTACGAGCAGTACTTC. Residues: CASSEVLRVYEQYF.

The rearrangement uses TRBV9 and TRBJ2-7; D perhaps matches TRBD2 (5 bases). The CDR3 is 13 amino acids. V lost 4 bases and J 3 bases, leaving 11 bases between the germline ends. The germline V gene encodes CDR1 SGDLS and CDR2 YYNGEE. The CDR3 nucleotides read TGTGCCAGCAGCCCTGGACTGATCTACGAGCAGTACTTC. Its translation: CASSPGLIYEQYF.

This rearrangement joins TRBV4-2 to TRBJ2-3; D is uncertain. This CDR3 is 14 amino acids long. The V end lost 3 bases, the J end lost 4 bases, and 11 bases lay between the germline ends. CDR1 is LGHNA, CDR2 YNFKEQ, per germline. CDR3 sequence: CASSQASRSDTQYF. As DNA, the CDR3 is TGTGCCAGCAGCCAGGCTAGTAGGTCAGATACGCAGTATTTT.